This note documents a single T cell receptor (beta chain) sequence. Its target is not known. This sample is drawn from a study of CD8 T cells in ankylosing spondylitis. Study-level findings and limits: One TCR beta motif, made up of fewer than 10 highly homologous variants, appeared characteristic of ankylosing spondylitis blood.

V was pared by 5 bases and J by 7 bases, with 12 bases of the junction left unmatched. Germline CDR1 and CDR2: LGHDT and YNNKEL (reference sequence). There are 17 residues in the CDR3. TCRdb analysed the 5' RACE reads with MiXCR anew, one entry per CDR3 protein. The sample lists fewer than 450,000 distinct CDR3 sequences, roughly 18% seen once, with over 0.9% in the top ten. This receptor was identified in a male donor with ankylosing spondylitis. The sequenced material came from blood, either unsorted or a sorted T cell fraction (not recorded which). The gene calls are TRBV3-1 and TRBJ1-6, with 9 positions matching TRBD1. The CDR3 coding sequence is TGTGCCAGCAGCAAGGGCGTCGCCGGGACAGGGAATTCACCCCTCCACTTT. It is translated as CASSKGVAGTGNSPLHF.